Listed below are T cell receptor beta chains from one sample, sequenced in a study of shared clonotypes between healthy human individuals. Only in-frame clones appear in the TCRdb table, and some are missing; sequencing was by immunoSEQ multiplex PCR. Of approximately 1.1 million clones listed, approximately 80% are singletons. Input material: memory CD4+ T cells from PBMCs. These receptors came from a man between 18 and 29 years old in good health. Some clones in this sample may be carry-over from other donors' samples. Both conserved end residues are trimmed from each CDR3.

v_gene: TRBV7-5; CDR3aa: VRSLERGQGDYEQY
v_gene: TRBV6-5; CDR3aa: ASSYAPGYGYT
v_gene: TRBV9; CDR3aa: ASSPEGGAFSGNTIY
v_gene: TRBV30; CDR3aa: AWSVLNTDTQY
v_gene: TRBV7-2; CDR3aa: ASSFSLGETQY
v_gene: TRBV27; CDR3aa: ASSPIPGTSGNQPQH
v_gene: TRBV5-6; CDR3aa: ASSHGEGSGRAPEQF
v_gene: TRBV13; CDR3aa: ASSAWTGGANTEAF
v_gene: TRBV9; CDR3aa: ASRPTGAGELF
v_gene: TRBV11-2; CDR3aa: ASSLIRGRDYGHT
v_gene: TRBV4-1; CDR3aa: ASSLPRQQVFVGEQF
v_gene: TRBV5-8; CDR3aa: ASSLASGVLGYEQY
v_gene: TRBV5-5; CDR3aa: ASSLAAHAETQY
v_gene: TRBV2; CDR3aa: ASSDDSGNTIY
v_gene: TRBV28; CDR3aa: ASSPSGRLNTEAF
v_gene: TRBV14; CDR3aa: ASSPFSGASGNTIY
v_gene: TRBV6-5; CDR3aa: ASTPKPRGDEQF
v_gene: TRBV2; CDR3aa: ASSVGQGIPDTGELF
v_gene: TRBV10-2; CDR3aa: ASSAVNLNQPQH
v_gene: TRBV18; CDR3aa: ASSPGTVETQY
v_gene: TRBV7-8; CDR3aa: ASSLGLGGDEQF
v_gene: TRBV11-1; CDR3aa: ASSFGVAGELF
v_gene: TRBV10-3; CDR3aa: AINGGPNTEAF
v_gene: TRBV7-9; CDR3aa: ASSLAGQVQTQY
v_gene: TRBV5-4; CDR3aa: ASSLRGSSYNEQF
v_gene: TRBV5-4; CDR3aa: ASSLGPLGGNTIY
v_gene: TRBV7-8; CDR3aa: ASSLARGRPINEQF
v_gene: TRBV27; CDR3aa: ASSTLGTSRGNEQF
v_gene: TRBV6-5; CDR3aa: ASSYLSGQGYEQY
v_gene: TRBV7-3; CDR3aa: ASSRTGREETQY
v_gene: TRBV2; CDR3aa: ASSRVVSGNTIY
v_gene: TRBV28; CDR3aa: ATTDRALNTGELF
v_gene: TRBV30; CDR3aa: AWSADRVSEAF
v_gene: TRBV7-9; CDR3aa: ASSLVKGDYGFYEQY
v_gene: TRBV1; CDR3aa: TSTYRGLLKMWAKKVYGYT
v_gene: TRBV7-3; CDR3aa: ASSLMGQGYTGELF
v_gene: TRBV28; CDR3aa: ASRPRVGGSTDTQY
v_gene: TRBV28; CDR3aa: ASSLSTSGKYEQY
v_gene: TRBV27; CDR3aa: ASSLPGSRETQY
v_gene: TRBV5-4; CDR3aa: ASSLGQPYGYT
v_gene: TRBV5-6; CDR3aa: ASSLLGTGYQPQH
v_gene: TRBV7-9; CDR3aa: ASSYSSQETQY
v_gene: TRBV5-1; CDR3aa: ASSGGSSYNEQF
v_gene: TRBV29-1; CDR3aa: SVRSSGANTGELF
v_gene: TRBV7-2; CDR3aa: ASSLTGPTNEKLF
v_gene: TRBV11-2; CDR3aa: ASSLEGSSPF
v_gene: TRBV28; CDR3aa: ASSSGLTDTQY
v_gene: TRBV6-6; CDR3aa: ASSQGLNEKLF
v_gene: TRBV7-6; CDR3aa: ASGSFSYEQY